A selection of T cell receptor beta chains follows, all from one sample in a study of blood T cell repertoires in COVID-19. Produced via immunoSEQ multiplex PCR; TCRdb's table is partial and in-frame only. This sample carries about 120,000 clones, about four fifths of them seen once, and the ten largest clones take about 2.3%. Source material: peripheral blood. The source of these receptors is a man between 65 and 80 years old with acute or convalescent COVID-19. CDR3s include the opening cysteine and the closing phenylalanine or tryptophan. Fields, in order: clone size, V gene, D gene, J gene, CDR3 DNA, CDR3 protein. D genes are given only for firm matches. Expanded clones get a size class; other rows say once, few or many, or leave the size out.

few	TRBV10-3	.	TRBJ1-3	TGTGCCATCAGTGAGGGACAGAGCTCTGGAAACACCATATATTTT	CAISEGQSSGNTIYF
.	TRBV7-9	.	TRBJ1-6	TGTGCCAGCGGGGCGACGGTTACACCCCTCCACTTT	CASGATVTPLHF
few	TRBV27	TRBD1	TRBJ1-2	TGTGCCAGCAGAAAGACAGGGGGCGGGTCATCTATCGGCTACACCTTC	CASRKTGGGSSIGYTF
.	TRBV19	TRBD2	TRBJ2-3	TGTGCCAGTAGTTTGCCACTAGCGGGGGGGGCTACAGATACGCAGTATTTT	CASSLPLAGGATDTQYF
.	TRBV2	.	TRBJ1-6	TGTGCCAGCAGTCCGGGACATGAGGGTTCACCCCTCCACTTT	CASSPGHEGSPLHF
.	TRBV11-1	TRBD1	TRBJ1-1	TGTGCCAGCAGCTCAAGACTAGGGGGCCGGAACACTGAAGCTTTCTTT	CASSSRLGGRNTEAFF
.	TRBV24-1	TRBD2	TRBJ2-3	TGTGCCACCGAGGGACTAGCGGGGGGCGGAGATACGCAGTATTTT	CATEGLAGGGDTQYF
.	TRBV2	TRBD2	TRBJ2-1	TGTGCCAGCAGTGAAGAGGCGGGAGACAATGAGCAGTTCTTC	CASSEEAGDNEQFF
.	TRBV5-1	.	TRBJ2-3	TGCGCCAGCAGCCAACGGCAGCGTTACACAGATACGCAGTATTTT	CASSQRQRYTDTQYF
.	TRBV12-5	TRBD1	TRBJ2-1	TGTGCTAGTGGTCAGGTTTCGGGACAGAGGAGTGAGCAGTTCTTC	CASGQVSGQRSEQFF
.	TRBV5-6	.	TRBJ1-1	TGTGCCAGCAGCTCCCTTGGGAGCGGTCCTGAAGCTTTCTTT	CASSSLGSGPEAFF
.	TRBV6-2/TRBV6-3	.	TRBJ1-1	TGTGCCAGCAGTTTCATGAACACTGAAGCTTTCTTT	CASSFMNTEAFF
.	TRBV5-4	TRBD1	TRBJ1-2	TGTGCCAGCAGCAGGGAGGCAGGGGGCCGATATGGCTACACCTTC	CASSREAGGRYGYTF
.	TRBV3-1/TRBV3-2	.	TRBJ2-2	TGTGCCAGCAGCCAAGGAGGGGAGGCCGGGGAGCTGTTTTTT	CASSQGGEAGELFF
.	TRBV11-2	.	TRBJ2-7	TGTGCCAGCAGCTTAGGACACTCCTACGAGCAGTACTTC	CASSLGHSYEQYF
.	TRBV4-3	.	TRBJ1-2	TGCGCCAGCAGCCAAGATCTTGGCCAGGGAAGGGGTTGGGGCTACACCTTC	CASSQDLGQGRGWGYTF
once	TRBV4-3	.	TRBJ2-1	TGCGCCAGCAGCCAACCCACCCAGGGGTTTTTTTACAATGAGCAGTTCTTC	CASSQPTQGFFYNEQFF
.	TRBV4-3	.	TRBJ1-2	TGCGCCAGCAGCCAAGACGGTCGGGAGGGCGGCTACACCTTC	CASSQDGREGGYTF
.	TRBV6-2/TRBV6-3	TRBD2	TRBJ2-1	TGTGCCAGCAGTTACAGAGATCTAGCGGGGGGCCAATACAATGAGCAGTTCTTC	CASSYRDLAGGQYNEQFF
many	TRBV12-3/TRBV12-4	.	TRBJ2-7	TGTGCCAGCAGTCCTGGGGGGAAGCAGTACTTC	CASSPGGKQYF
.	TRBV20-1	.	TRBJ2-7	TGCAGTGCTAGTTACAGGAGCGAGCAGTACTTC	CSASYRSEQYF
.	TRBV19	TRBD1	TRBJ1-1	TGTGCCAGTACCCGGGACAGACGGGGCACTGAAGCTTTCTTT	CASTRDRRGTEAFF
once	TRBV5-6	TRBD2	TRBJ2-3	TGTGCCAGCAGCCTGCCCGGACTAGCGGGGGCAGATACGCAGTATTTT	CASSLPGLAGADTQYF
.	TRBV4-3	.	TRBJ2-3	TGCGCCAGCAGCCAAGATCAAACGGCAGGGGATGGAGATACGCAGTATTTT	CASSQDQTAGDGDTQYF
.	TRBV5-1	.	TRBJ2-1	TGCGCCAGCAGCTTTGGGGGGACTGAGCAGTTCTTC	CASSFGGTEQFF
.	TRBV15	.	TRBJ1-2	TGTGCCACCAGCAGAGATGGGGCCAAAGGGTATGGCTACACCTTC	CATSRDGAKGYGYTF
.	TRBV6-5	TRBD1	TRBJ1-2	TGTGCCAGCAGTCGACAGGGGATCGGTGGCTACACCTTC	CASSRQGIGGYTF
.	TRBV10-3	.	TRBJ2-5	TGTGCCATCAGTGAGTCGAGAGAGACCCAGTACTTC	CAISESRETQYF
once	TRBV5-1	TRBD1	TRBJ2-3	TGCGCCAGCAGCTTCTTTAGGACAGGGGAAACAGATACGCAGTATTTT	CASSFFRTGETDTQYF
.	TRBV5-1	TRBD2	TRBJ2-3	TGCGCCAGCGGACTTTCCCCCTCCAGCGGGGGCACAGATACGCAGTATTTT	CASGLSPSSGGTDTQYF
.	TRBV2	.	TRBJ1-5	TGTGCCAGCAGTGTGGCAGCCCGAGGGAGCAATCAGCCCCAGCATTTT	CASSVAARGSNQPQHF
.	TRBV7-2	TRBD1	TRBJ2-1	TGTGCCAGCAGCGACTACAGGGGCCATGAGCAGTTCTTC	CASSDYRGHEQFF
few	TRBV3-1/TRBV3-2	.	TRBJ1-3	TGTGCCAGCAGCTATAACAAGGGGTCTGGAAACACCATATATTTT	CASSYNKGSGNTIYF
.	TRBV5-1	TRBD2	TRBJ2-3	TGCGCCAGCAGCCTCTACGTTAGCGGGGGGGCGGCAGATACGCAGTATTTT	CASSLYVSGGAADTQYF
.	TRBV19	.	TRBJ1-5	TGTGCCAGTAGTGTCTTAAGCAATCAGCCCCAGCATTTT	CASSVLSNQPQHF
.	TRBV4-1	.	TRBJ2-2	TGCGCCAGCAGCCAAGATAGGTCAGCGGGCCGCACCGGGGAGCTGTTTTTT	CASSQDRSAGRTGELFF
.	TRBV27	TRBD1	TRBJ1-4	TGTGCCAGCAGCCTGGGACAGGGGGCAGGAAAACTGTTTTTT	CASSLGQGAGKLFF
.	TRBV5-1	.	TRBJ1-2	TGCGCCAGCAGCTTGGACAGGGCGGACTATGGCTACACCTTC	CASSLDRADYGYTF
.	TRBV18	TRBD1	TRBJ1-6	TGTGCCAGCTCACCTACAGGGGGCGAGTCACCCCTCCACTTT	CASSPTGGESPLHF
.	TRBV7-8	TRBD1	TRBJ1-1	TGTGCCAGCAGCCACGACAGGGCCGGAGCTTTCTTT	CASSHDRAGAFF
.	TRBV4-2	.	TRBJ2-7	TGTGCCAGCAGCCTAGACCGGGGAGGAGAGCAGTACTTC	CASSLDRGGEQYF
few	TRBV9	.	TRBJ2-1	TGTGCCAGCAGCGCGGGGGTTGCACTGAACAATGAGCAGTTCTTC	CASSAGVALNNEQFF
once	TRBV11-2	TRBD1	TRBJ1-2	TGTGCCAGCAGCTCGTCCACCCCGGACAGGGTCACCTTC	CASSSSTPDRVTF
.	TRBV4-2	TRBD2	TRBJ2-1	TGTGCCAGCAGCCAAGATCTAGCGGGGATGAGCTCCTACAATGAGCAGTTCTTC	CASSQDLAGMSSYNEQFF
few	TRBV7-9	TRBD1	TRBJ1-4	TGTGCCAGCAGCTATGGACAGGGTAGGAGTGAAAAACTGTTTTTT	CASSYGQGRSEKLFF